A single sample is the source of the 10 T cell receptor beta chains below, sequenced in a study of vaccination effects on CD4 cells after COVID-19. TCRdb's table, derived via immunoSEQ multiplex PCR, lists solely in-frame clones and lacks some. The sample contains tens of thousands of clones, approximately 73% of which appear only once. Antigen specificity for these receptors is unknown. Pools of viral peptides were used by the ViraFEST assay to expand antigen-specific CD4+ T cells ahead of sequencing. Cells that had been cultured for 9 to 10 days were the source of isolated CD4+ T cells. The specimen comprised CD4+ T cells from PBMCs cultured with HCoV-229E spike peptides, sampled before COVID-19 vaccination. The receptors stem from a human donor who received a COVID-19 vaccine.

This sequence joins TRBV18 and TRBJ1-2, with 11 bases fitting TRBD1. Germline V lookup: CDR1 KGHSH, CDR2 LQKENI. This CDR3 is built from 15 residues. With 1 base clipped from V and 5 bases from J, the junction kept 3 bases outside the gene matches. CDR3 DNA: TGTGCCAGCTCACCACTCGGACAGGGGGCTTATGGCTACACCTTC. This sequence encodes CASSPLGQGAYGYTF. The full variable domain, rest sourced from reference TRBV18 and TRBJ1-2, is NAGVMQNPRHLVRRRGQEARLRCSPMKGHSHVYWYRQLPEEGLKFMVYLQKENIIDESGMPKERFSAEFPKEGPSILRIQQVVRGDSAAYFCASSPLGQGAYGYTFGSGTRLTVV.

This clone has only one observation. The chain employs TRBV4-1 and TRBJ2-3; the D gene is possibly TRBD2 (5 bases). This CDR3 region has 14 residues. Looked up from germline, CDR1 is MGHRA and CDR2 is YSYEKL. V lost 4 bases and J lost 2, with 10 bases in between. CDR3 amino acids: CASSLGKTTDTQYF. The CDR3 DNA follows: TGCGCCAGCAGCCTCGGGAAGACCACAGATACGCAGTATTTT.

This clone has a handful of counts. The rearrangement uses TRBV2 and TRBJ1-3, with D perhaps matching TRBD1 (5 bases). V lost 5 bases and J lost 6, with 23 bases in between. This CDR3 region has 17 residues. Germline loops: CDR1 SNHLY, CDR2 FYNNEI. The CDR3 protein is CASSWRGGETRANTIYF. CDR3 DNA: TGTGCCAGCAGTTGGCGGGGCGGGGAAACGCGAGCAAACACCATATATTTT. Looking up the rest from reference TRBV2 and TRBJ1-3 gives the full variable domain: EPEVTQTPSHQVTQMGQEVILRCVPISNHLYFYWYRQILGQKVEFLVSFYNNEISEKSEIFDDQFSVERPDGSNFTLKIRSTKLEDSAMYFCASSWRGGETRANTIYFGEGSWLTVV.

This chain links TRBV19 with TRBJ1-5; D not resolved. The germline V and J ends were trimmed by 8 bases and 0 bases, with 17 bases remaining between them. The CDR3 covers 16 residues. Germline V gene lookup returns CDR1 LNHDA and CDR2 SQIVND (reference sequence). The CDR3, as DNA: TGTGCCAGTTCTAGGACCGATCAGTATAGCAATCAGCCCCAGCATTTT. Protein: CASSRTDQYSNQPQHF.

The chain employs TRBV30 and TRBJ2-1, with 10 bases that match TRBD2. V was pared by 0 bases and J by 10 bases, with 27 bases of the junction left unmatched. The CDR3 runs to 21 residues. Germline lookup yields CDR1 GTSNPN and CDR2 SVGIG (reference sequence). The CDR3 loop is CAWSVRGRGLANQFRSLEQFF. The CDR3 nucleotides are TGTGCCTGGAGTGTAAGGGGTAGGGGACTAGCGAACCAATTTCGAAGCTTAGAGCAGTTCTTC.

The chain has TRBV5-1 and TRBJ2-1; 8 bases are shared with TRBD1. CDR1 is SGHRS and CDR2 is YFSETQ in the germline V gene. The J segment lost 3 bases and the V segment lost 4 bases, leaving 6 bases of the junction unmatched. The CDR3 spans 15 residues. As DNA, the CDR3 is TGCGCCAGCAGCGAAGGACAGGGAGGCTACAATGAGCAGTTCTTC. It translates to CASSEGQGGYNEQFF. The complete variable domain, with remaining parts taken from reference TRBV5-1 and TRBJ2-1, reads KAGVTQTPRYLIKTRGQQVTLSCSPISGHRSVSWYQQTPGQGLQFLFEYFSETQRNKGNFPGRFSGRQFSNSRSEMNVSTLELGDSALYLCASSEGQGGYNEQFFGPGTRLTVL.

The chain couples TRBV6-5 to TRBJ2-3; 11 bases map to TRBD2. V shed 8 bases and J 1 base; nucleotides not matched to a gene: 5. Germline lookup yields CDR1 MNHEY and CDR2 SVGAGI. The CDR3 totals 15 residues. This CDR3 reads CASETSGRGTDTQYF. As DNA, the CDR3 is TGTGCCAGCGAAACTAGCGGGAGAGGCACAGATACGCAGTATTTT.

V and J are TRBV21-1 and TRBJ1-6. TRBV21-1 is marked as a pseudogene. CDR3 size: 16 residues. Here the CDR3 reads CASSKSCGSYNSPLHF. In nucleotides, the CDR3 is TGTGCCAGCAGCAAATCTTGCGGGTCCTATAATTCACCCCTCCACTTT.

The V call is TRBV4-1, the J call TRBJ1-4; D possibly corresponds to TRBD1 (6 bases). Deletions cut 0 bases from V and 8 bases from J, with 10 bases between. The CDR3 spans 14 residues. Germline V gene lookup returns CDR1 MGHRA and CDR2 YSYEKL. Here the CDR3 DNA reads TGCGCCAGCAGCCAAGATGGGGGCCGGGAAAAACTGTTTTTT. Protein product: CASSQDGGREKLFF.

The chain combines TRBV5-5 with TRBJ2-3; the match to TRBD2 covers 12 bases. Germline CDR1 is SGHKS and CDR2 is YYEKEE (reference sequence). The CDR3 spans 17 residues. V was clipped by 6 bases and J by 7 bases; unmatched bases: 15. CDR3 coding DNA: TGTGCCAGCACCTGGGGGCGAACTAGCGGGGGGTTGTATACGCAGTATTTT. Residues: CASTWGRTSGGLYTQYF.